This TCR beta chain is drawn from a study of cytomegalovirus exposure and HLA in healthy donors. General study results and limits: Later on, analysis showed that most CMV-associated TCR beta chains appeared to be HLA-restricted.

About this clone itself: The antigen remains unidentified.

This CDR3 has 13 residues. Germline V gene data show CDR1 as SGHRS and CDR2 as YFSETQ. Trimming stripped 6 bases from V and 0 bases from J, with 10 bases between. Primers: 60 Vbeta forward and 13 Jbeta reverse. This table comes from immunoSEQ multiplex PCR, and its TCRdb copy is limited to in-frame clones, with some not included. The data contain 150,000 to 200,000 clones, roughly 74% of them singletons. The receptor was derived from a man between 18 and 29 years old in good health and CMV-seropositive. J is TRBJ2-7 and V is TRBV5-1, with a possible D match to TRBD2 (5 bases). The sequencing sample was made of PBMCs. CDR3 DNA: TGCGCCAGCACGGAGGATCCCTCCTACGAGCAGTACTTC. Its translation is CASTEDPSYEQYF.